This T cell receptor beta chain was documented in a study of cytomegalovirus exposure and HLA in healthy donors. Vbeta (60) and Jbeta (13) primers were used in the PCR. TCRdb's copy holds only in-frame clones and misses some; the assay was immunoSEQ multiplex PCR. The profile covers around 92,000 clones, with about 84% appearing a single time and roughly 2% taken by the ten largest. By sample share, this clone is medium-sized (0.01 to 0.1%). Sequenced input: PBMCs. The clonotype was recovered from a man between 18 and 29 years old in good health and CMV-seronegative.

This CDR3 is CASSDEGHNEQFF. CDR3 nucleotide sequence: TGTGCCAGCAGTGACGAGGGTCACAATGAGCAGTTCTTC. The chain links TRBV6-4 to TRBJ2-1; weak D call: TRBD2 (5 bases). Germline CDR1 MRHNA, CDR2 SNTAGT. The CDR3 has 13 residues. The V end lost 2 bases, the J end lost 5 bases, and 7 bases lay between the germline ends.